These T cell receptor beta chains were read from a single sample in a study of high-grade serous ovarian cancer treatment subgroups. Here immunoSEQ multiplex PCR was the method, and the copy in TCRdb shows in-frame clones only, minus some. The sample includes 8,500 to 9,500 clones, approximately 90% seen only once; the top ten take over 1.5%. The specimen sequenced was tumor tissue. The receptors come from a human donor with high-grade serous ovarian cancer. CDR3s include the opening cysteine and the closing phenylalanine or tryptophan. The D gene is left open where the match is weak. For some rows the clone size is stated as once, few or many, or as a class when expanded; others skip it.

abundance	d_gene	v_gene	j_gene	CDR3aa	CDR3nt
-	TRBD2	TRBV7-2	TRBJ2-3	CASSSVLAGGLVDTQYF	TGTGCCAGCAGCTCGGTGCTAGCGGGGGGGCTGGTAGATACGCAGTATTTT
-	-	TRBV6-6	TRBJ2-1	CASRGGGEQFF	TGTGCCAGCCGAGGGGGGGGTGAGCAGTTCTTC
few	-	TRBV9	TRBJ1-3	CASSEGTFRNTIYF	TGTGCCAGCAGCGAGGGGACGTTTCGAAACACCATATATTTT
-	-	TRBV19	TRBJ2-5	CASSIGLYETQYF	TGTGCCAGTAGTATTGGGCTTTACGAGACCCAGTACTTC
-	-	TRBV11-2	TRBJ2-7	CASSLSAPSYEQYF	TGTGCCAGCAGCTTATCGGCCCCCTCCTACGAGCAGTACTTC
-	TRBD1	TRBV5-1	TRBJ2-1	CASSSYSGTGFPNEQFF	TGCGCCAGCAGTTCTTACTCCGGGACAGGGTTCCCCAATGAGCAGTTCTTC
-	-	TRBV27	TRBJ1-4	CASSPRQSHEKLFF	TGTGCCAGCAGTCCGCGACAGAGCCATGAAAAACTGTTTTTT
-	-	TRBV7-2	TRBJ1-4	CASSRTGNEKLFF	TGTGCCAGCAGTAGAACAGGGAATGAAAAACTGTTTTTT
-	TRBD1	TRBV18	TRBJ1-3	CASSPEQGYSGNTIYF	TGTGCCAGCTCACCGGAACAGGGGTACTCTGGAAACACCATATATTTT
-	TRBD1	TRBV2	TRBJ2-5	CASSEGTGGVGETQYF	TGTGCCAGCAGTGAAGGGACAGGGGGGGTAGGAGAGACCCAGTACTTC
-	TRBD1	TRBV28	TRBJ1-2	CASRDRVVDYGYTF	TGTGCCAGCAGGGACAGGGTGGTTGACTATGGCTACACCTTC
-	-	TRBV9	TRBJ1-4	CASSVDGGSNEKLFF	TGTGCCAGCAGCGTAGATGGGGGGTCTAATGAAAAACTGTTTTTT
-	-	TRBV18	TRBJ2-1	CASSPNRENEQFF	TGTGCCAGCTCGCCCAACAGGGAGAATGAGCAGTTCTTC
-	-	TRBV6-4	TRBJ2-6	CASSVSGGANVLTF	TGTGCCAGCAGTGTCTCGGGGGGGGCCAACGTCCTGACTTTC
-	TRBD1	TRBV28	TRBJ1-6	CASRTTGGSYNSPLHF	TGTGCCAGCAGGACGACAGGGGGCTCCTATAATTCACCCCTCCACTTT
-	-	TRBV4-3	TRBJ2-3	CASSQDGDTQYF	TGCGCCAGCAGCCAAGATGGCGATACGCAGTATTTT
-	TRBD1	TRBV7-8	TRBJ2-2	CASSLTGQGFPGELFF	TGTGCCAGCAGCTTAACGGGACAGGGGTTCCCCGGGGAGCTGTTTTTT
-	-	TRBV6-6	TRBJ2-7	CASSLGPSYEQYF	TGTGCCAGCAGCCTAGGGCCCTCCTACGAGCAGTACTTC
-	-	TRBV30	TRBJ1-1	CAWSVVGTEAFF	TGTGCCTGGAGTGTCGTCGGCACTGAAGCTTTCTTT
-	-	TRBV29-1	TRBJ2-1	CSVVLVSYNEQFF	TGCAGCGTTGTACTAGTTTCCTACAATGAGCAGTTCTTC
-	TRBD1	TRBV7-2	TRBJ1-5	CASSSRTGEQPQHF	TGTGCCAGCAGCTCGAGGACAGGGGAACAGCCCCAGCATTTT
-	-	TRBV4-3	TRBJ2-5	CASSQAPQETQYF	TGCGCCAGCAGCCAAGCACCTCAAGAGACCCAGTACTTC
-	TRBD2	TRBV27	TRBJ2-6	CASSLSGTAGGPGRGANVLTF	TGTGCCAGCAGTTTATCGGGCACGGCGGGAGGGCCCGGTCGGGGGGCCAACGTCCTGACTTTC
once	-	TRBV19	TRBJ1-6	CASSTGHSSYNSPLHF	TGTGCCAGTAGTACCGGACACAGCTCCTATAATTCACCCCTCCACTTT
-	TRBD2	TRBV7-3	TRBJ2-5	CASSLSNLAGDSTQYF	TGTGCCAGCAGCCTATCAAACCTAGCGGGAGACTCCACTCAGTACTTC
-	TRBD1	TRBV27	TRBJ2-3	CASSLSTGGATQYF	TGTGCCAGCAGTTTATCGACAGGGGGAGCTACGCAGTATTTT
once	TRBD1	TRBV30	TRBJ1-2	CAWSATRQGQGYTF	TGTGCCTGGAGTGCTACCCGACAGGGGCAGGGCTACACCTTC
-	-	TRBV29-1	TRBJ1-4	CSVVSGGEKLFF	TGCAGCGTTGTGTCGGGAGGGGAAAAACTGTTTTTT
-	-	TRBV11-3	TRBJ2-1	CASSQRAGQRGGYNEQFF	TGTGCCAGCAGCCAGCGGGCAGGACAACGAGGGGGGTACAATGAGCAGTTCTTC
-	TRBD1	TRBV7-7	TRBJ2-1	CASSPGTGELSGRQFF	TGTGCTAGCAGCCCAGGGACAGGGGAGTTATCGGGTCGGCAGTTCTTC
once	TRBD1	TRBV4-3	TRBJ1-2	CASSLSLWGQGAGGYTF	TGCGCCAGCAGCCTCTCCCTGTGGGGGCAGGGGGCAGGAGGCTACACCTTC
once	-	TRBV30	TRBJ1-2	CAWSVRKTWGGYGYTF	TGTGCCTGGAGTGTACGTAAGACCTGGGGTGGCTATGGCTACACCTTC
-	TRBD1	TRBV9	TRBJ2-3	CASSPPRGLADTQYF	TGTGCCAGCAGCCCCCCCAGGGGGTTGGCAGATACGCAGTATTTT
-	-	TRBV7-2	TRBJ1-2	CASSLDPGGANYGYTF	TGTGCCAGCAGCTTAGACCCCGGGGGGGCTAACTATGGCTACACCTTC
-	-	TRBV2	TRBJ2-3	CASRRDTEDTQYF	TGTGCCAGCCGACGGGACACAGAAGATACGCAGTATTTT
-	-	TRBV30	TRBJ2-3	CAWRSGATQYF	TGTGCCTGGCGTTCCGGGGCTACGCAGTATTTT
-	TRBD1	TRBV19	TRBJ2-2	CASSRGLTGELFF	TGTGCCAGTAGCAGGGGGCTGACCGGGGAGCTGTTTTTT
-	TRBD2	TRBV30	TRBJ2-7	CAWRWAGGSEQYF	TGTGCCTGGAGGTGGGCGGGGGGGTCCGAGCAGTACTTC
-	-	TRBV6-1	TRBJ2-3	CASSVSGPPADTQYF	TGTGCCAGCAGTGTTTCGGGCCCTCCGGCAGATACGCAGTATTTT
-	TRBD1	TRBV28	TRBJ2-7	CASSLPKGAGANYEQYF	TGTGCCAGCAGTTTACCCAAGGGGGCAGGGGCGAACTACGAGCAGTACTTC